This record covers a single TCR beta chain. This entry comes from a study of shared clonotypes between healthy human individuals. V was trimmed by 0 bases and J by 3 bases, leaving 11 bases between them. The CDR3 covers 16 residues. Sequencing used immunoSEQ multiplex PCR; TCRdb keeps in-frame clones, though not all of them. In the table there are roughly 2.2 million clones, roughly 93% of which are singletons. Sequencing used naive CD4+ T cells from PBMCs. Subset indicated: CD45RA+ positively selected. The V gene is TRBV23-1, the J gene TRBJ2-2; D not resolved. TRBV23-1 is filed as an ORF, its function uncertain. This clonotype originated in a man aged 18 to 30 in good health. Some clones in this sample may be carry-over from other donors' samples. CDR3 amino acids: CASSQSAVVYTGELFF. DNA of the CDR3: TGCGCCAGCAGTCAATCGGCTGTCGTGTACACCGGGGAGCTGTTTTTT.